This T cell receptor (beta chain) was identified during a study of blood T cell repertoires in COVID-19. Generated by immunoSEQ multiplex PCR, the TCRdb table keeps only in-frame clones and is missing some. In the table there are around 140,000 clones, roughly 73% of which are singletons. V lost 3 bases and J 5 bases, leaving 14 bases between the germline ends. The CDR3 is 15 residues long. CDR1 and CDR2 from the germline V gene are SGHAT and FQNNGV. Input material: peripheral blood. This chain joins TRBV11-2 and TRBJ1-5; no clear D. This sequence was found in a woman aged 45-65 years with active or convalescent COVID-19. The CDR3: CASSLEGGMDQPQHF. The DNA of the CDR3 is TGTGCCAGCAGCTTGGAGGGCGGGATGGATCAGCCCCAGCATTTT.